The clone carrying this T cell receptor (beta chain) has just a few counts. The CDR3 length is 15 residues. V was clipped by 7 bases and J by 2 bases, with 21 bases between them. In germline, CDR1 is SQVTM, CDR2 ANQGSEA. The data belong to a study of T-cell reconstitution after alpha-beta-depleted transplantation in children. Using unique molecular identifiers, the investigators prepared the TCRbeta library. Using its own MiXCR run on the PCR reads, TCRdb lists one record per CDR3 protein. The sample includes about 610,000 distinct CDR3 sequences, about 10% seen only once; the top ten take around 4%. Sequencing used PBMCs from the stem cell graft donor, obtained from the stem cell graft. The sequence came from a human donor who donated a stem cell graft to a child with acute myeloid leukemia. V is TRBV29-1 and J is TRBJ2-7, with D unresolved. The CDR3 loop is CSARVVATDPYEQYF. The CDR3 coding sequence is TGCAGCGCCCGGGTCGTGGCGACTGATCCCTACGAGCAGTACTTC.